The source of this TCR beta chain is a study of T cell responses to AZD1222 COVID-19 vaccine. Overall study: Researchers grouped second doses given at about 4 or about 12 weeks into one pool. General study findings and limits: Repertoire sampling occurred only after the peak T cell response. Only a handful of people who got AZD1222 tested seropositive at baseline.

This clone appeared a single time. What it recognizes is unknown. Some clones are missing from TCRdb's copy, which holds only in-frame ones; the method was immunoSEQ multiplex PCR. The sample includes about 57,000 clones, roughly 86% of them seen just once. The CDR3 runs to 15 residues. Germline-derived CDR1 and CDR2 are LNHDA and SQIVND (reference sequence). V lost 8 bases to trimming and J lost 0 bases, with 15 bases between them. The V gene is TRBV19, the J gene TRBJ2-3; D ambiguous. The receptor was derived from an adult in good health. Sequenced material: peripheral blood, taken on day 0 of AZD1222 vaccination. The chain's CDR3 is CASAAAGTSTDTQYF. As DNA, the CDR3 is TGTGCCAGTGCTGCTGCTGGAACTAGCACAGATACGCAGTATTTT.